Sequencing of this T cell receptor (beta chain) was carried out in a study of identical twins. TCRdb passed the 5' RACE reads through MiXCR, listing each CDR3 protein once. The sample contains 500,000 or so distinct CDR3 sequences, over 11% of which appear only once. Germline values: CDR1 SGHTA, CDR2 FQGNSA. This CDR3 contains 13 residues. With 3 bases removed from V and 7 bases from J, the gap between germline ends came to 10 bases. These data are also associated with another study on yellow fever vaccine responses in identical twins.

The genes are TRBV7-2 and TRBJ1-5, with TRBD1 as a possible D gene (6 bases). Material for sequencing was CD4+ T cells sorted from blood. This receptor was taken from a woman younger than 30 in good health. In DNA, the CDR3 is TGTGCCAGCAGCTTGAACAGGGCACAGCCCCAGCATTTT. Translating gives CASSLNRAQPQHF.